These 23 T cell receptor beta chains were sequenced from one sample in a study of blood T cell repertoires in COVID-19 (dated by TCRdb to 2020 to 2021). The receptor library was made with the immunoSEQ multiplex PCR assay. Not all clones reach the TCRdb copy of this immuneACCESS table, which keeps in-frame sequences only. Checked studies attribute under half of the gap to unresolved V genes and leave the rest unexplained. The sample table holds fewer than 200,000 clones, of which 84% were seen once. The ten largest make up roughly 3.2% of the sample. What was sequenced was PBMCs or T cells enriched from blood (not recorded which). The receptors come from a woman aged 25 to 39 who had been exposed to COVID-19.

The chain is built from TRBV7-2 and TRBJ2-1, with D possibly TRBD2 on 6 matching bases. Germline V CDR1 and CDR2: SGHTA, FQGNSA. The V end lost 5 bases, the J end lost 7 bases, and 18 bases lay between the germline ends. The CDR3 spans 15 residues. The CDR3 DNA reads TGTGCCAGCAGCGGAAGGAGGGGTAGTGGGAATGAGCAGTTCTTC. It specifies CASSGRRGSGNEQFF.

This CDR3 reads CASSLAVLKQYF. CDR3 DNA: TGTGCCAGCAGCTTAGCGGTCCTAAAACAGTACTTC. The rearrangement joins TRBV7-8 to TRBJ2-7; D uncertain. There are 12 residues in the CDR3. V dropped 0 bases and J dropped 10 bases, with 10 bases sitting between them. The V gene's germline CDR1 is SGHVS and CDR2 FQNEAQ.

In DNA, the CDR3 is TGTGCCAGCAGCTCCTACTACAGGGATGGGGAAGAGGAGACCCAGTACTTC. Its translation: CASSSYYRDGEEETQYF. The chain links TRBV5-4 to TRBJ2-5; TRBD1 is a possible D gene (6 bases). CDR3 length: 17 residues. Germline values: CDR1 SGHNT, CDR2 YYREEE (reference sequence). Trimming left V 3 bases short and J 5 bases short, with 23 bases between.

The rearrangement joins TRBV6-5 to TRBJ2-5, with 10 bases lining up with TRBD2. The germline gives CDR1 MNHEY, CDR2 SVGAGI. The CDR3 has 15 residues. J lost 5 bases, V lost 8 bases, and 11 bases had no gene match. This CDR3 is CASSPASGGMETQYF. DNA for the CDR3: TGTGCCAGCTCCCCGGCTAGCGGGGGAATGGAGACCCAGTACTTC.

The V and J genes are TRBV3-1 (or the pseudogene TRBV3-2) and TRBJ2-1; 8 bases are shared with TRBD2. The CDR3 contains 15 residues. The germline CDR1 and CDR2 sequences are LGHDT and YNNKEL (reference sequence). The V and J ends lost 5 bases and 2 bases, in that order; junction bases with no gene match: 5. In nucleotides, the CDR3 is TGTGCCAGCAGCGCGGGGGGACCCCCCTACAATGAGCAGTTCTTC. This encodes CASSAGGPPYNEQFF.

This chain uses TRBV15 with TRBJ1-6; TRBD1 matches 8 bases. Germline V gene sequence: CDR1 LNHNV, CDR2 YYDKDF (reference sequence). CDR3 length: 16 residues. J lost 7 bases, V lost 5 bases, and 10 bases had no gene match. CDR3 protein: CATSLGTGPVNSPLHF. CDR3 bases: TGTGCCACCAGCTTAGGGACAGGACCGGTGAATTCACCCCTCCACTTT.

J is TRBJ2-7 and V is TRBV18; maybe TRBD2 (6 bases). The length of the CDR3 is 14 residues. Germline CDR1 and CDR2: KGHSH and LQKENI. The germline V and J ends were trimmed by 6 bases and 3 bases, with 15 bases remaining between them. The CDR3 DNA follows: TGTGCCAGCTCTCAGGCCGGGGGTATCTACGAGCAGTACTTC. This sequence encodes CASSQAGGIYEQYF.

The chain has TRBV6-2 or TRBV6-3 and TRBJ1-6; weak D call: TRBD1 (5 bases). V gave up 0 bases and J gave up 9 bases, with 9 bases separating them. Germline CDR1 and CDR2: MNHEY and SVGEGT. The CDR3 sequence is 14 residues long. CDR3 protein: CASSYSIGGSPLHF. The CDR3 DNA reads as TGTGCCAGCAGTTACTCGATCGGGGGTTCACCCCTCCACTTT.

This clone has a single count. This chain connects TRBV27 to TRBJ1-4; no firm D call. The germline CDR1 and CDR2 sequences are MNHEY and SMNVEV (reference sequence). V lost 2 bases to trimming and J lost 4 bases, with 5 bases between them. CDR3 length: 13 residues. Written as DNA, the CDR3 is TGTGCCAGCAGTTTACTGTTTAATGAAAAACTGTTTTTT. Protein product: CASSLLFNEKLFF.

This chain connects TRBV2 to TRBJ2-1; TRBD2 aligns across 9 bases. CDR1 SNHLY and CDR2 FYNNEI come from the germline V gene. Trimming cost V 11 bases and J 3 bases; bases outside gene matches: 2. The CDR3 is 12 residues long. CDR3 residues: CAGGGDYNEQFF. The CDR3 nucleotides are TGTGCCGGCGGGGGGGACTACAATGAGCAGTTCTTC. Based on the CDR3 plus reference TRBV2 and TRBJ2-1, the full variable domain is EPEVTQTPSHQVTQMGQEVILRCVPISNHLYFYWYRQILGQKVEFLVSFYNNEISEKSEIFDDQFSVERPDGSNFTLKIRSTKLEDSAMYFCAGGGDYNEQFFGPGTRLTVL.

This clone was picked up one time. The chain recombines TRBV29-1 with TRBJ2-7, with a possible D match to TRBD1 (5 bases). Germline CDR1 is SQVTM and CDR2 is ANQGSEA. Trimming took 1 base from V and 2 from J, leaving 6 bases between them. The CDR3 contains 12 residues. CDR3 protein: CSVEVGPYEQYF. The CDR3 region has the DNA TGCAGCGTTGAAGTGGGGCCCTACGAGCAGTACTTC.

The chain couples TRBV9 to TRBJ2-2, with a possible D match to TRBD2 (6 bases). The germline V gene encodes CDR1 SGDLS and CDR2 YYNGEE. V lost 5 bases and J 6 bases, leaving 17 bases between the germline ends. This CDR3 is 15 amino acids long. CDR3 sequence (DNA): TGTGCCAGCAGTCAGTGGGGCCCGGGGGCCGGGGAGCTGTTTTTT. Translated, it gives CASSQWGPGAGELFF.

The V and J genes are TRBV29-1 and TRBJ2-2, with 7 nucleotides matching TRBD1. Germline trimming cut 4 bases from V and 1 base from J; bases unmatched to any gene: 9. This CDR3 region has 16 residues. The V gene's germline CDR1 is SQVTM and CDR2 ANQGSEA. The CDR3 DNA reads TGCAGCGTTGGATCCAGAGCAGGGGGGAACACCGGGGAGCTGTTTTTT. As protein: CSVGSRAGGNTGELFF.

The chain combines TRBV29-1 with TRBJ1-1, with D possibly matching TRBD1 (6 bases). This CDR3 is built from 13 residues. CDR1 and CDR2 (germline): SQVTM, ANQGSEA. With 4 bases removed from V and 7 bases from J, the gap between germline ends came to 16 bases. Here the CDR3 DNA reads TGCAGCGTTGCGGTCGGGGGGCGGGTTGAAGCTTTCTTT. Protein sequence: CSVAVGGRVEAFF. Using reference TRBV29-1 and TRBJ1-1 for the parts outside the CDR3, the full variable domain is SAVISQKPSRDICQRGTSLTIQCQVDSQVTMMFWYRQQPGQSLTLIATANQGSEATYESGFVIDKFPISRPNLTFSTLTVSNMSPEDSSIYLCSVAVGGRVEAFFGQGTRLTVV.

In this sample, this clone turned up a few times. The chain links TRBV7-9 to TRBJ1-5, with 8 bases fitting TRBD1. V lost 2 bases to trimming and J lost 0 bases; unmatched junction nucleotides: 6. CDR1 is SEHNR, CDR2 FQNEAQ, per germline (reference sequence). This CDR3 spans 17 amino acids. The CDR3 loop is CASSLHRGYGSNQPQHF. CDR3 DNA: TGTGCCAGCAGCTTACACAGGGGGTATGGTAGCAATCAGCCCCAGCATTTT.

The chain is built from TRBV4-2 and TRBJ2-3; 10 bases align to TRBD2. The CDR3 sequence is 17 residues long. The V gene's germline CDR1 is LGHNA and CDR2 YNFKEQ. V was clipped by 1 base and J by 4 bases; unmatched bases: 8. As DNA, the CDR3 is TGTGCCAGCAGCCAAGCAGCGGGGGGGTTTTTTTCAGATACGCAGTATTTT. Residues: CASSQAAGGFFSDTQYF.

In DNA, the CDR3 is TGTGCCAGCAGTTTATGGGGGACAGGGGGCGCAGAGACCCAGTACTTC. It translates to CASSLWGTGGAETQYF. The chain couples TRBV27 to TRBJ2-5, with 12 positions matching TRBD1. This CDR3 has 16 residues. V was clipped by 1 base and J by 4 bases; unmatched bases: 4. Germline V gene sequence: CDR1 MNHEY, CDR2 SMNVEV (reference sequence).

J is TRBJ2-1 and V is TRBV6-2 or TRBV6-3; TRBD2 is a possible D gene (6 bases). This CDR3 comprises 18 residues. Between the trimmed V and J ends, which lost 1 base and 2 bases, there was a span of 18 bases. Germline values: CDR1 MNHEY, CDR2 SVGEGT. The CDR3 nucleotides are TGTGCCAGCAGTTACTACCCGGGAGCCGGGACCCCCTACAATGAGCAGTTCTTC. Translating it yields CASSYYPGAGTPYNEQFF.

The chain recombines TRBV20-1 with TRBJ2-3; D remains unclear. The CDR3 is 13 residues long. Looked up from germline, CDR1 is DFQATT and CDR2 is SNEGSKA (reference sequence). V was clipped by 3 bases and J by 0 bases, with 7 bases between them. The CDR3, as DNA: TGCAGTGCTAGTTCCTACAGCACAGATACGCAGTATTTT. It translates to CSASSYSTDTQYF.

The V call is TRBV19, the J call TRBJ2-5; tentative D call: TRBD2 (6 bases). Trimming removed 7 bases at V and 4 bases at J, with 13 bases between. Germline-derived CDR1 and CDR2 are LNHDA and SQIVND (reference sequence). The CDR3 is made up of 13 amino acids. The CDR3 is CASKGGKVETQYF. CDR3 bases: TGTGCCAGTAAAGGAGGGAAGGTAGAGACCCAGTACTTC.

The chain joins TRBV18 to TRBJ2-1, with 7 bases aligning to TRBD1. Germline V CDR1 and CDR2: KGHSH, LQKENI. The V segment lost 5 bases and the J segment 2 bases; nucleotides outside the gene matches: 6. The length of the CDR3 is 15 residues. The CDR3 is CASSGTEDAYNEQFF. The CDR3, as DNA: TGTGCCAGCTCAGGGACAGAAGATGCCTACAATGAGCAGTTCTTC.

The chain links TRBV6-2 or TRBV6-3 to TRBJ2-5; D perhaps matches TRBD1 (5 bases). Germline CDR1 and CDR2: MNHEY and SVGEGT. The CDR3 is made up of 15 amino acids. Trimming left V 4 bases short and J 1 base short, with 13 bases between. The CDR3 nucleotides read TGTGCCAGCAGTTTTTATCGGACACTCCAAGAGACCCAGTACTTC. It translates to CASSFYRTLQETQYF.

This sequence joins TRBV19 and TRBJ1-1; 9 bases fit TRBD1. Trimming cost V 5 bases and J 5 bases; bases outside gene matches: 9. Germline lookup yields CDR1 LNHDA and CDR2 SQIVND (reference sequence). This CDR3 region has 15 residues. The DNA of the CDR3 is TGTGCCAGTAGTGTGACAGGGGGAATGGGGACTGAAGCTTTCTTT. Protein product: CASSVTGGMGTEAFF. The full variable domain, completed using reference TRBV19 and TRBJ1-1, is DGGITQSPKYLFRKEGQNVTLSCEQNLNHDAMYWYRQDPGQGLRLIYYSQIVNDFQKGDIAEGYSVSREKKESFPLTVTSAQKNPTAFYLCASSVTGGMGTEAFFGQGTRLTVV.